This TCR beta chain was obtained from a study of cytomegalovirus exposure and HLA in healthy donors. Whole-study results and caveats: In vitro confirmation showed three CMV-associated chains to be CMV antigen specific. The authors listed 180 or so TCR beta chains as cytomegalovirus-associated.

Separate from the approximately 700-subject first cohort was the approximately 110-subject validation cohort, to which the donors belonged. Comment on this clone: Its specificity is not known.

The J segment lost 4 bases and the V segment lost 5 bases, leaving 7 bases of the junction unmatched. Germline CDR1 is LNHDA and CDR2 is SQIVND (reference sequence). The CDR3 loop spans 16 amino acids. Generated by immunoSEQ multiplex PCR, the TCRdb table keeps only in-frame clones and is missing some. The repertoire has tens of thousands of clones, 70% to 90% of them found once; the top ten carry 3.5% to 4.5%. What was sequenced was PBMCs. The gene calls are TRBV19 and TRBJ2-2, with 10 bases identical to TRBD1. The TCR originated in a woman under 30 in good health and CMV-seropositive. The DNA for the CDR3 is TGTGCCAGTAGTGAGGACAGGGGGTTATTCACCGGGGAGCTGTTTTTT. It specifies CASSEDRGLFTGELFF.